This TCR beta chain was sequenced during a study of cytomegalovirus exposure and HLA in healthy donors. Study-wide context: Sequencing of about 179 million T cells in an earlier analysis found approximately 120 million unique TCR beta sequences. Whole-study results and caveats: It was taken for granted in presence/absence analyses that sequencing depth across donors was roughly uniform. Productive status was seen about 87% or about 30% of the time for most TCR beta V segments in an earlier analysis. An Asian-associated ancestry cluster reportedly showed fewer N-insertions than the approximately 650-donor mean in a later analysis.

The ends were cut back, 3 bases at V and 1 base at J, with 6 bases in the middle. CDR1 ENHRY and CDR2 SYGVKD come from the germline V gene. The CDR3 has 13 amino acids. Researchers ran the PCR with 60 Vbeta and 13 Jbeta primers. Sequencing was performed with immunoSEQ multiplex PCR; in TCRdb, only in-frame clones are kept and a portion is missing. The profile shows some 130,000 clones, around 63% of them singletons. Notes on this clone: Its antigen is currently unknown.

This clonotype was obtained from a human donor in good health. The V and J genes are TRBV10-3 and TRBJ1-1, with D uncertain. Sequences were obtained from PBMCs. CDR3 sequence: CAISDRENTEAFF. The CDR3 nucleotides are TGTGCCATCAGTGATCGAGAGAACACTGAAGCTTTCTTT.